Each of the 16 T cell receptor beta chains below was sequenced from the same sample in a study of shared clonotypes between healthy human individuals. Terminally differentiated effector memory CD45RA+ cells were excluded by CCR7 positive selection of CD45RO-negative cells. Sequencing was performed with immunoSEQ multiplex PCR; in TCRdb, only in-frame clones are kept and a portion is missing. Altogether roughly 2 million clones are present, around 96% being singletons, with the ten largest covering roughly 1%. Sequenced input: naive CD8+ T cells sorted from blood. The source is a man between 18 and 29 years old in good health.

The gene calls are TRBV11-2 and TRBJ2-7; the D gene is possibly TRBD1 (6 bases). With 2 bases removed from V and 3 bases from J, the gap between germline ends came to 17 bases. Germline CDR1 SGHAT, CDR2 FQNNGV. The CDR3 contains 16 residues. CDR3 in DNA: TGTGCCAGCAGCTTATACGGCAGGGGAACGGGCTACGAGCAGTACTTC. Translation gives CASSLYGRGTGYEQYF.

V is TRBV11-2 and J is TRBJ1-2; 7 nucleotides align to TRBD1. The V segment lost 0 bases and the J segment 3 bases; nucleotides outside the gene matches: 16. The CDR3 sequence is 19 residues long. Germline-derived CDR1 and CDR2 are SGHAT and FQNNGV. This chain's CDR3 is CASSLDGRVSADRDYGYTF. Written as DNA, the CDR3 is TGTGCCAGCAGCTTAGATGGGAGGGTTTCGGCCGACAGGGACTATGGCTACACCTTC.

The chain recombines TRBV10-3 with TRBJ1-1, with D perhaps matching TRBD1 (6 bases). The CDR3 consists of 17 residues. Per the germline V gene, CDR1 is ENHRY and CDR2 is SYGVKD. The V gene lost 3 bases and the J gene lost 3 bases, with 20 bases spanning the gap. The CDR3 nucleotides read TGTGCCATCAGTGAACTCGAACCAGGGGTGCTCGACACTGAAGCTTTCTTT. Its translation: CAISELEPGVLDTEAFF.

This chain joins TRBV19 and TRBJ1-2, with 11 bases lining up with TRBD1. The length of the CDR3 is 14 residues. The germline gives CDR1 LNHDA, CDR2 SQIVND (reference sequence). V shed 5 bases, J shed 3 bases, and the junction held 2 bases outside the gene matches. The CDR3: CASSWTGGDYGYTF. CDR3 coding DNA: TGTGCCAGTAGTTGGACAGGGGGCGACTATGGCTACACCTTC. Combining the CDR3 with reference TRBV19 and TRBJ1-2 gives the whole variable domain DGGITQSPKYLFRKEGQNVTLSCEQNLNHDAMYWYRQDPGQGLRLIYYSQIVNDFQKGDIAEGYSVSREKKESFPLTVTSAQKNPTAFYLCASSWTGGDYGYTFGSGTRLTVV.

The J gene is TRBJ1-2, the V gene TRBV29-1; 7 bases fit TRBD1. V was pared by 2 bases and J by 0 bases, with 6 bases of the junction left unmatched. The CDR3 totals 15 residues. The germline V gene has CDR1 SQVTM and CDR2 ANQGSEA. The CDR3 here is CSVEPTGTSNYGYTF. The CDR3 DNA reads TGCAGCGTTGAACCGACAGGGACCTCTAACTATGGCTACACCTTC.

This chain uses TRBV6-5 with TRBJ1-5; TRBD1 might be the D (5 bases). The CDR3 has 14 amino acids. The V end was cut by 6 bases, the J end by 1 base, with 10 bases between. The germline V gene encodes CDR1 MNHEY and CDR2 SVGAGI. The CDR3 DNA reads as TGTGCCAGCAGGAACGGGGCAAGCAATCAGCCCCAGCATTTT. Amino acid sequence: CASRNGASNQPQHF.

The rearrangement links TRBV2 to TRBJ2-7, with 10 bases matching TRBD1. CDR1 is SNHLY, CDR2 FYNNEI, per germline. The CDR3 loop spans 13 amino acids. After removal of 7 bases from V and 5 bases from J, the junction contained 5 bases not matched to a gene. CDR3 DNA sequence: TGTGCCAGCAAGACCGGGACAGGGGACGAGCAGTACTTC. Translating it yields CASKTGTGDEQYF.

The chain employs TRBV7-2 and TRBJ2-2; 10 bases fit TRBD2. With 7 bases clipped from V and 7 bases from J, the junction kept 12 bases outside the gene matches. The germline CDR1 and CDR2 sequences are SGHTA and FQGNSA. This CDR3 has 16 residues. The CDR3 DNA reads as TGTGCCAGCACCCCAAGTGGCCTAGCGGGAGTCGGGGAGCTGTTTTTT. It translates to CASTPSGLAGVGELFF.

V gene TRBV6-1 combines with J gene TRBJ1-1, with D tentatively TRBD1 (6 bases). The CDR3 totals 15 residues. Germline V gene sequence: CDR1 MNHNS, CDR2 SASEGT. With 2 bases removed from V and 5 bases from J, the gap between germline ends came to 15 bases. DNA for the CDR3: TGTGCCAGCAGTGAATCGGTGGCAGGGGTGACTGAAGCTTTCTTT. This codes for CASSESVAGVTEAFF.

J is TRBJ2-1 and V is TRBV20-1, with D perhaps matching TRBD1 or TRBD2 (5 bases each). Germline CDR1 reads DFQATT; CDR2 reads SNEGSKA (reference sequence). CDR3 length equals 11 residues. The V gene lost 5 bases and the J gene lost 12 bases, with 14 bases spanning the gap. This CDR3 reads CSASDGGVQFF. The CDR3 DNA reads as TGCAGTGCTTCTGATGGGGGTGTGCAGTTCTTC.

To note about this clone: Other DNA variants within this sample encode the same CDR3. The chain links TRBV6-5 to TRBJ2-7; D gene ambiguous. Germline values: CDR1 MNHEY, CDR2 SVGAGI. The CDR3 contains 14 residues. The V gene lost 0 bases and the J gene lost 4 bases, with 10 bases spanning the gap. The CDR3 nucleotides are TGTGCCAGCAGTTACTCGGCAGGCTCTTACGAGCAGTACTTC. Translating it yields CASSYSAGSYEQYF.

This chain joins TRBV28 and TRBJ2-7; 10 nucleotides agree with TRBD1. The CDR3 sequence is 14 residues long. The germline V gene encodes CDR1 MDHEN and CDR2 SYDVKM. V dropped 5 bases and J dropped 2; count of bases not matched to a gene: 3. CDR3 in amino acids: CASSGTGDTYEQYF. As DNA, the CDR3 is TGTGCCAGCAGTGGGACAGGGGACACCTACGAGCAGTACTTC.

This chain uses TRBV6-6 with TRBJ1-2; a possible D gene is TRBD1 (6 bases). The CDR3 covers 15 residues. Looked up from germline, CDR1 is MNHNY and CDR2 is SVGAGI (reference sequence). V was clipped by 2 bases and J by 6 bases, with 16 bases between them. The CDR3 loop is CASSYHPGAGNGYTF. As DNA, the CDR3 is TGTGCCAGCAGTTACCACCCGGGGGCCGGGAATGGCTACACCTTC.

Concerning this clone itself: Other nucleotide sequences from this sample produce the same CDR3. The rearrangement uses TRBV7-9 and TRBJ2-1; D unclear. Germline V gene data show CDR1 as SEHNR and CDR2 as FQNEAQ (reference sequence). This CDR3 contains 12 residues. The V and J ends lost 1 base and 7 bases respectively, with 5 bases between them. For the CDR3, the DNA is TGTGCCAGCAGCTTAGGGGTGAATGAGCAGTTCTTC. Protein: CASSLGVNEQFF.

The genes are TRBV15 and TRBJ2-2; D gene uncertain. Trimming removed 3 bases at V and 7 bases at J, with 6 bases between. Germline loops: CDR1 LNHNV, CDR2 YYDKDF (reference sequence). The CDR3 is made up of 12 amino acids. CDR3 bases: TGTGCCACCAGCAGTCTAAACGGGGAGCTGTTTTTT. As protein: CATSSLNGELFF. The full variable domain, its missing parts supplied by reference TRBV15 and TRBJ2-2, is DAMVIQNPRYQVTQFGKPVTLSCSQTLNHNVMYWYQQKSSQAPKLLFHYYDKDFNNEADTPDNFQSRRPNTSFCFLDIRSPGLGDTAMYLCATSSLNGELFFGEGSRLTVL.

V is TRBV7-9 and J is TRBJ1-1; 11 bases are shared with TRBD1. From germline, CDR1 is SEHNR and CDR2 FQNEAQ (reference sequence). CDR3 length: 15 residues. The V gene end was trimmed by 5 bases and the J gene end by 6 bases; junction bases not matched to a gene: 8. This CDR3 reads CASSLTDRGRPEAFF. CDR3 nucleotides: TGTGCCAGCAGCCTCACGGACAGGGGGCGTCCTGAAGCTTTCTTT.